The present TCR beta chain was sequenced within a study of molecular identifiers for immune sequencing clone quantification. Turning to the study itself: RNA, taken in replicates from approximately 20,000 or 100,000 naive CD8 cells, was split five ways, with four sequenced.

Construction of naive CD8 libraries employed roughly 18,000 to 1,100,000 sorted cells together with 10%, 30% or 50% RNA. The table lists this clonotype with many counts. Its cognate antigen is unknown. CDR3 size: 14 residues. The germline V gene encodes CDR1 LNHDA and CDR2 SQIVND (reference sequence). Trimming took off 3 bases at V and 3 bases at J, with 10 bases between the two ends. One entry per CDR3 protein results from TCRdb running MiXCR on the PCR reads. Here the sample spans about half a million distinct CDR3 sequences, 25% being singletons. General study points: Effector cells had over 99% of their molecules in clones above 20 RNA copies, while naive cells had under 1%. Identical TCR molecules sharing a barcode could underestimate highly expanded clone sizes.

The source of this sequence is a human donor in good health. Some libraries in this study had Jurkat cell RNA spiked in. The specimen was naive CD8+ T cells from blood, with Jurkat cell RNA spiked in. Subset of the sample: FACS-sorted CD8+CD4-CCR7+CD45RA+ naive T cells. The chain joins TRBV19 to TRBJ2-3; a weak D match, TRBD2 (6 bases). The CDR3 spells CASSIGRATDTQYF. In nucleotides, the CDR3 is TGTGCCAGTAGTATCGGGAGAGCGACAGATACGCAGTATTTT.